The rows below give T cell receptor beta chains drawn from one sample of a study of brain T cells in children with intractable seizures. Sequencing was performed with immunoSEQ multiplex PCR; in TCRdb, only in-frame clones are kept and a portion is missing. The sample records 65,000 to 85,000 clones, about 93% being singletons. The source was peripheral blood, collected at surgery. All receptors derive from a boy under two years old with tuberous sclerosis and intractable seizures. The CDR3 runs from the conserved cysteine through the conserved F or W. The D gene is left open where the match is weak. Clone size is shown for a subset of rows, as once, few, many or a class of expanded clone.

D gene | J gene | clone size | V gene | CDR3 DNA | CDR3 protein
NA | TRBJ1-4 | NA | TRBV28 | TGTGCCAGCAGTCCTGACAGGACGCCTCGAGAAAAACTGTTTTTT | CASSPDRTPREKLFF
TRBD1 | TRBJ2-2 | NA | TRBV7-9 | TGTGCCAGCAGCTACAGGGACAGGGGAAGGACCGGGGAGCTGTTTTTT | CASSYRDRGRTGELFF
TRBD1 | TRBJ2-7 | NA | TRBV6-5 | TGTGCCAGCAGTTACTTCGGGACAGGGTTGTACGAGCAGTACTTC | CASSYFGTGLYEQYF
NA | TRBJ2-3 | NA | TRBV5-1 | TGCGCCAGCAGGGTGGCGGGGAGCCAATCCACAGATACGCAGTATTTT | CASRVAGSQSTDTQYF
NA | TRBJ1-5 | NA | TRBV7-9 | TGTGCCAGCAGCCCCAAAGACTCACCCCAGCATTTT | CASSPKDSPQHF
NA | TRBJ2-1 | NA | TRBV5-1 | TGCGCCAGCAGCTTGGAGGGCAATGAGCAGTTCTTC | CASSLEGNEQFF
TRBD1 | TRBJ1-5 | NA | TRBV18 | TGTGCCAGCTCACCGGGACAGGGCAATCAGCCCCAGCATTTT | CASSPGQGNQPQHF
NA | TRBJ2-1 | NA | TRBV28 | TGTGCCAGCAGCAAGGGGCTCTACAATGAGCAGTTCTTC | CASSKGLYNEQFF
NA | TRBJ2-7 | NA | TRBV7-3 | TGTGCCAGCAGCCCATTGGGGGGGCCCTACGAGCAGTACTTC | CASSPLGGPYEQYF
TRBD1 | TRBJ1-4 | NA | TRBV25-1 | TGTGCCAGCAGTGAAAGGACAGGGCTGTATGAAAAACTGTTTTTT | CASSERTGLYEKLFF
TRBD1 | TRBJ2-7 | NA | TRBV7-9 | TGTGCCAGCAGCTTAGCTCCTGGACAGGATTGGTACGAGCAGTACTTC | CASSLAPGQDWYEQYF
NA | TRBJ1-2 | NA | TRBV4-1 | TGCGCCAGCAGCCAAGCTCCGATCCGGGACCTAGGAGGAGGCTACACCTTC | CASSQAPIRDLGGGYTF
NA | TRBJ1-1 | NA | TRBV5-1 | TGCGCCAGCAGCTTGTCCCGGGACACGTTTTCGGCTTTCTTT | CASSLSRDTFSAFF
NA | TRBJ1-5 | NA | TRBV5-6 | TGTGCCAGCAGCTTGGCGGGTGTCAGGACTCAGCCCCAGCATTTT | CASSLAGVRTQPQHF
TRBD1 | TRBJ2-1 | NA | TRBV9 | TGTGCCAGCAGCCCGCGACCGGGACAGAGCTACAATGAGCAGTTCTTC | CASSPRPGQSYNEQFF
TRBD1 | TRBJ1-2 | NA | TRBV30 | TGTGCCTGGAGTAGTACAGGGGGAATTTACTATGGCTACACCTTC | CAWSSTGGIYYGYTF
TRBD1 | TRBJ1-5 | NA | TRBV19 | TGTGCCAGTAGTACAGTGACAGGGTATCGTGGAGAGCAGCCCCAGCATTTT | CASSTVTGYRGEQPQHF
NA | TRBJ2-2 | NA | TRBV18 | TGTGCCAGCACTTGGGAGGACCCCACCGGGGAGCTGTTTTTT | CASTWEDPTGELFF
TRBD1 | TRBJ1-2 | medium-sized | TRBV7-9 | TGTGCCAGCAGCTGGGGACAGGGGGCACATGGCTACACCTTC | CASSWGQGAHGYTF
TRBD2 | TRBJ2-7 | NA | TRBV28 | TGTGCCAGCAGTAAAGTAGCGGGGGGGCGGGCCTACGAGCAGTACTTC | CASSKVAGGRAYEQYF
NA | TRBJ1-1 | NA | TRBV4-1 | TGCGCCAGCAGCCAAGCTGCAGAGGGCGACACTGAAGCTTTCTTT | CASSQAAEGDTEAFF
TRBD1 | TRBJ1-6 | NA | TRBV10-3 | TGTGCCATCAGTGATGGGACAGATTATCTGAATTCACCCCTCCACTTT | CAISDGTDYLNSPLHF
NA | TRBJ1-1 | NA | TRBV13 | TGTGCCAGCAGCTTACCCCAGCTTTTCAAGAACACTGAAGCTTTCTTT | CASSLPQLFKNTEAFF
NA | TRBJ2-5 | NA | TRBV7-8 | TGTGCCAGCAGCTTAGCGTACCAGGGTGGGGAGACCCAGTACTTC | CASSLAYQGGETQYF
TRBD2 | TRBJ2-7 | NA | TRBV18 | TGTGCCAGCTCACCAACTCAGGGACTAGGGTCGTCCTACGAGCAGTACTTC | CASSPTQGLGSSYEQYF